This TCR beta chain was found in a study of CD8 T cells in ankylosing spondylitis (dated by TCRdb to the late 2010s). About the study as a whole: T cell receptor beta repertoires were profiled in healthy donors and ankylosing spondylitis patients so that disease-linked TCR variants could be found. The whole study cohort included under 140 healthy donors and some 27 ankylosing spondylitis patients. Peripheral blood was sampled, and synovial fluid was additionally collected from ankylosing spondylitis patients.

What the authors observed across the whole study: In peripheral blood, the disease-linked clones were found at relatively low frequencies and had a CD8+ phenotype. Some of the motif variants had been reported before in the synovial fluid and blood of reactive arthritis patients, a finding that suggests common disease-initiation mechanisms. Blood from ankylosing spondylitis patients appeared to be characterized by a TCR beta motif composed of under 10 highly homologous amino acid variants. According to the report, matched synovial fluid samples from ankylosing spondylitis patients were significantly enriched for the disease-linked clones.

Turning to this clonotype: Its binding antigen is unknown. No much larger clone is present one base from it, and per-base qualities are unavailable.

Sequencing was carried out with an Illumina HiSeq 2500. Quantitative 5'-RACE with molecular barcodes was used to prepare TCR beta libraries. The paper's processing steps were these. Disease-linked TCR variants were identified with a new computational method built on a probabilistic model of VDJ rearrangement. Starting from the raw public reads, TCRdb applied fastp trimming at Q25, assembled clones with MiXCR and retained in-frame beta chains. Rows with one shared CDR3 protein collapse into an entry with the most common genes and DNA. The authors' filters were not applied to this entry. The sample has around 390,000 distinct CDR3 sequences on record, approximately 20% of them singletons. The ten most abundant clones make up about 15% of the sample. V is shortened by 6 bases, J by 4 bases, and the region joining them spans 8 bases. Reading from cysteine to phenylalanine, the CDR3 counts 12 amino acids. The read is trimmed to its CDR3 DNA, 36 bases read in frame from base 1. The CDR1 and CDR2 encoded by the germline V gene are SNHLY and FYNNEI.

The chain employs TRBV2 and TRBJ2-3; no confident D gene assignment can be made. Sequenced: blood, either unsorted or a sorted T cell fraction (not recorded which). The receptor was derived from a male donor with ankylosing spondylitis. This receptor has the CDR3 CASSPLSDTQYF. The nucleotide sequence is given as TGTGCCAGCAGCCCGCTTTCAGATACGCAGTATTTT.